The present TCR beta chain was sequenced within a study of breast tumors, draining lymph nodes, adjacent tissues. Samples came from axillary lymph nodes draining the breast cancer. This clonotype was found many times. One entry per CDR3 protein, called by TCRdb with MiXCR from the multiplex PCR reads. The sample records some 200,000 distinct CDR3 sequences, approximately 33% being singletons. Per the germline V gene, CDR1 is DFQATT and CDR2 is SNEGSKA (reference sequence). The CDR3 has 11 amino acids. V shed 5 bases and J shed 5 bases, with 9 bases lying between them. Sequenced: axillary lymph node tissue. This clonotype originated in a female donor with breast cancer. Some clones in this sample may be carry-over from other donors' samples. This chain joins TRBV20-1 and TRBJ2-5; D not certain. The CDR3 spells CSAGRFETQYF. The CDR3 DNA reads TGCAGTGCTGGGCGCTTTGAGACCCAGTACTTC.